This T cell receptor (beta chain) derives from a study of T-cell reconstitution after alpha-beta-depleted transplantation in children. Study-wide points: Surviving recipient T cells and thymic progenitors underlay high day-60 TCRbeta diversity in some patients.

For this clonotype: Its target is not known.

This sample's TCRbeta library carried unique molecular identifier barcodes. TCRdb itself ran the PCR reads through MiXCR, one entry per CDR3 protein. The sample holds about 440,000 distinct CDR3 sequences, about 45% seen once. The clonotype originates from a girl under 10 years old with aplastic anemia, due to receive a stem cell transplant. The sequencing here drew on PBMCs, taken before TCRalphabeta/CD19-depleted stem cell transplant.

In nucleotides, the CDR3 is TGTGCCAGGGGACAGAAGACCTACGAGCAGTACTTC. Protein: CARGQKTYEQYF. V and J are TRBV27 and TRBJ2-7, with 7 bases that match TRBD1. Germline loops: CDR1 MNHEY, CDR2 SMNVEV (reference sequence). J was trimmed by 2 bases and V by 9 bases; bases with no gene match: 4. This CDR3 comprises 12 residues.